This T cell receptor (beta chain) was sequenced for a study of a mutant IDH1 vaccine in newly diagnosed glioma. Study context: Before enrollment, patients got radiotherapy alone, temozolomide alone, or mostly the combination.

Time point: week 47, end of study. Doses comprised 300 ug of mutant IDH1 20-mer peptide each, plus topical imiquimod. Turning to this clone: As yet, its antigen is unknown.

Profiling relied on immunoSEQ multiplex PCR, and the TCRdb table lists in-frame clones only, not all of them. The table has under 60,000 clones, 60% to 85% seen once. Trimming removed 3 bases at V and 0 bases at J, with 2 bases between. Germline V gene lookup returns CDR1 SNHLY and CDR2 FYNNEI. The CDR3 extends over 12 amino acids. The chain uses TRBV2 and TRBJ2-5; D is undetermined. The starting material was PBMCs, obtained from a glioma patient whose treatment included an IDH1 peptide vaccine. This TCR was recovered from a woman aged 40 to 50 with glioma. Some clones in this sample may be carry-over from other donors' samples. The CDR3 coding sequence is TGTGCCAGCAGTGAGGACCAAGAGACCCAGTACTTC. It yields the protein CASSEDQETQYF.